The 8 T cell receptor beta chains below were found in one sample sequenced in a study of blood T cell repertoires in COVID-19. The method was immunoSEQ multiplex PCR; TCRdb's version includes in-frame clones alone and lacks a portion of them. Of some 170,000 clones listed, 87% are singletons. The sequencing input was PBMCs or T cells enriched from blood (not recorded which). The source of these receptors is a human donor with acute COVID-19. The donor label of this sample is uncertain.

V gene TRBV10-3 combines with J gene TRBJ1-3, with a possible D match to TRBD1 (6 bases). The CDR3 runs 16 residues. Germline CDR1 is ENHRY and CDR2 is SYGVKD. Trimming pared 0 bases from V and 1 base from J, leaving 10 bases between. The CDR3 here is CAISESSQGSGNTIYF. Written as DNA, the CDR3 is TGTGCCATCAGTGAGTCGAGTCAGGGGTCTGGAAACACCATATATTTT.

This clone was observed a handful of times. The chain uses TRBV5-1 and TRBJ1-1; no clear D. The CDR3 consists of 13 residues. The ends were cut back, 2 bases at V and 1 base at J, with 6 bases in the middle. CDR1 is SGHRS, CDR2 YFSETQ, per germline. The CDR3 DNA sequence: TGCGCCAGCAGCTTCGGGGAGAACACTGAAGCTTTCTTT. Its protein product is CASSFGENTEAFF.

J is TRBJ2-7 and V is TRBV7-9; the match to TRBD1 covers 9 bases. Per the germline V gene, CDR1 is SEHNR and CDR2 is FQNEAQ (reference sequence). The CDR3 is made up of 14 amino acids. The junction had 4 bases not matched to a gene; V was cut back by 3 bases and J by 4 bases. The CDR3 loop is CASSFPGQGYEQYF. CDR3 bases: TGTGCCAGCAGCTTCCCGGGACAGGGTTACGAGCAGTACTTC.

V is TRBV19 and J is TRBJ1-2, with 9 bases aligning to TRBD1. Germline V gene data show CDR1 as LNHDA and CDR2 as SQIVND (reference sequence). The CDR3 extends over 17 amino acids. V lost 6 bases and J lost 2; bases outside the gene matches: 13. The CDR3 reads CASRKTFRTGANYGYTF. In nucleotides, the CDR3 is TGTGCCAGTAGGAAGACTTTTAGGACAGGGGCCAACTATGGCTACACCTTC.

The genes are TRBV18 and TRBJ2-5; D might be TRBD1 (6 bases). CDR1 KGHSH and CDR2 LQKENI come from the germline V gene. Trimming cost V 3 bases and J 1 base, with 9 bases left between them. The CDR3 has 14 amino acids. In DNA, the CDR3 is TGTGCCAGCTCACCCGACAGGCTCCAAGAGACCCAGTACTTC. Residues: CASSPDRLQETQYF.

V gene TRBV5-1 combines with J gene TRBJ2-1; D gene unclear. The V end was cut by 2 bases, the J end by 8 bases, with 11 bases between. This CDR3 has 13 amino acids. Germline CDR1 reads SGHRS; CDR2 reads YFSETQ. The CDR3 region has the DNA TGCGCCAGCAGCTTTCCCGGCAGCGATGAGCAGTTCTTC. This translates into CASSFPGSDEQFF. Full variable domain (remainder filled in from reference TRBV5-1 and TRBJ2-1): KAGVTQTPRYLIKTRGQQVTLSCSPISGHRSVSWYQQTPGQGLQFLFEYFSETQRNKGNFPGRFSGRQFSNSRSEMNVSTLELGDSALYLCASSFPGSDEQFFGPGTRLTVL.

This chain joins TRBV24-1 and TRBJ2-1, with D maybe TRBD2 (7 bases). The germline gives CDR1 KGHDR, CDR2 SFDVKD. The CDR3 has 14 amino acids. With 3 bases removed from V and 8 bases from J, the gap between germline ends came to 13 bases. The CDR3 region has the DNA TGTGCCACCAGTGATCCTAGGGGGGGACATGAGCAGTTCTTC. Protein: CATSDPRGGHEQFF.

As regards this clone: Different DNA sequences within this sample yield the same CDR3. The chain carries TRBV11-3 and TRBJ2-2; TRBD2 might be the D (5 bases). In germline, CDR1 is SGHNT, CDR2 YENEEA. This CDR3 contains 14 residues. With 6 bases removed from V and 1 base from J, the gap between germline ends came to 9 bases. CDR3: CASRREGNTGELFF. CDR3 nucleotides: TGTGCCAGCAGGAGAGAGGGGAACACCGGGGAGCTGTTTTTT.